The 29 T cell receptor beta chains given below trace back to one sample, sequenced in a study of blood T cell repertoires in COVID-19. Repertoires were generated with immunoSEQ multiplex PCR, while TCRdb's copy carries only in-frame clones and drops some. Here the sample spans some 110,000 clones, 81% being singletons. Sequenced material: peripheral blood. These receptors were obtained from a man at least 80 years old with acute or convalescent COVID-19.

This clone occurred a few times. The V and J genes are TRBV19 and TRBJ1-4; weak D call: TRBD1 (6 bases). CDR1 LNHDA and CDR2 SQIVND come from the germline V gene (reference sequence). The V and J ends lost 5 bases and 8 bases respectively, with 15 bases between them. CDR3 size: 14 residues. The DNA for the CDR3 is TGTGCCAGTAGTCTCCAGGGGAGAGGGGAAAAACTGTTTTTT. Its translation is CASSLQGRGEKLFF.

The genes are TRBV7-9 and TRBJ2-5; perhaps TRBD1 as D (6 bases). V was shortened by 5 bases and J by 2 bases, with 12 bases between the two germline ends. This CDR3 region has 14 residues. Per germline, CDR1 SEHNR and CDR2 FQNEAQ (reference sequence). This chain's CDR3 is CASSPDRIQETQYF. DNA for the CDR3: TGTGCCAGCAGCCCCGACAGGATTCAAGAGACCCAGTACTTC.

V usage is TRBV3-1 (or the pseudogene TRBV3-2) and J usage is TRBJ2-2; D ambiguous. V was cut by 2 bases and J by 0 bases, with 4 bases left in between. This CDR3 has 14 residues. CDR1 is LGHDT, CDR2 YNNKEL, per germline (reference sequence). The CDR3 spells CASSQLSNTGELFF. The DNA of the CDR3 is TGTGCCAGCAGCCAATTATCGAACACCGGGGAGCTGTTTTTT.

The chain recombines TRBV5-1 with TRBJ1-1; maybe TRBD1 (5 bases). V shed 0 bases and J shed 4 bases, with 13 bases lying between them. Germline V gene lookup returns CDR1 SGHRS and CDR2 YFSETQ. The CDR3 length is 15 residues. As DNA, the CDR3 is TGCGCCAGCAGCTTGGCCGGGGGAAGTGGCACTGAAGCTTTCTTT. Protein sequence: CASSLAGGSGTEAFF. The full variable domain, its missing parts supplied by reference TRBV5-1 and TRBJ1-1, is KAGVTQTPRYLIKTRGQQVTLSCSPISGHRSVSWYQQTPGQGLQFLFEYFSETQRNKGNFPGRFSGRQFSNSRSEMNVSTLELGDSALYLCASSLAGGSGTEAFFGQGTRLTVV.

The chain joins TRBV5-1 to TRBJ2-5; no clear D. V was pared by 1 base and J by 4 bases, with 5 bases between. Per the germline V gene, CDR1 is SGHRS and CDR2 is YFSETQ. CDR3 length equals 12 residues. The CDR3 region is CASSLPSETQYF. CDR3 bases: TGCGCCAGCAGCTTGCCTTCAGAGACCCAGTACTTC.

The CDR3 bases are TGTGCCAGCAGCCGACAGGGAGCTTGGAACACTGAAGCTTTCTTT. It encodes CASSRQGAWNTEAFF. The chain carries TRBV7-9 and TRBJ1-1, with 7 bases fitting TRBD1. The V segment lost 5 bases and the J segment 1 base; nucleotides outside the gene matches: 7. The length of the CDR3 is 15 residues. CDR1 is SEHNR, CDR2 FQNEAQ, per germline (reference sequence).

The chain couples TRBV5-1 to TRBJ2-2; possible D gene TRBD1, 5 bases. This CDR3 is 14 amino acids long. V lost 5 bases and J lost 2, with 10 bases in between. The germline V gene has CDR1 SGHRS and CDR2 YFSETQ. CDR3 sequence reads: CASSVQGNTGELFF. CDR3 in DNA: TGCGCCAGCAGTGTGCAGGGAAACACCGGGGAGCTGTTTTTT.

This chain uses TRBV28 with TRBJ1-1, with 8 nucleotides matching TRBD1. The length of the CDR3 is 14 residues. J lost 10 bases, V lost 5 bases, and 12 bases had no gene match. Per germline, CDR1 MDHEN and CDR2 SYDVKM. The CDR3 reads CASSPTGEMRRAFF. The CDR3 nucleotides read TGTGCCAGCAGTCCGACAGGGGAGATGAGAAGAGCTTTCTTT.

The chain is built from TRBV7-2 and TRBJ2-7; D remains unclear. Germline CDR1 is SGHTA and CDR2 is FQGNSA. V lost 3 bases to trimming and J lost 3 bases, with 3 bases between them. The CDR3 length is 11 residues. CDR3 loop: CASSFYYEQYF. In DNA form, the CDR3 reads TGTGCCAGCAGCTTTTACTACGAGCAGTACTTC.

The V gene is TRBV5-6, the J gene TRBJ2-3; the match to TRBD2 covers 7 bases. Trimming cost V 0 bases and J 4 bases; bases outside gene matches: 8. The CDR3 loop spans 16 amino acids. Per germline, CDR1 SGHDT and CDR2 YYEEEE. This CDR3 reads CASSLVAGGSPDTQYF. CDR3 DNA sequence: TGTGCCAGCAGCTTGGTAGCGGGTGGGTCACCAGATACGCAGTATTTT.

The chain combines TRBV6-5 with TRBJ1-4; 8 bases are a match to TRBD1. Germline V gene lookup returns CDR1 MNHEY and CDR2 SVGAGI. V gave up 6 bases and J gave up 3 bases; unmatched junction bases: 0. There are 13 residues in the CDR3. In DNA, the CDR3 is TGTGCCAGCAGCAGGGGGCCTAATGAAAAACTGTTTTTT. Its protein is CASSRGPNEKLFF.

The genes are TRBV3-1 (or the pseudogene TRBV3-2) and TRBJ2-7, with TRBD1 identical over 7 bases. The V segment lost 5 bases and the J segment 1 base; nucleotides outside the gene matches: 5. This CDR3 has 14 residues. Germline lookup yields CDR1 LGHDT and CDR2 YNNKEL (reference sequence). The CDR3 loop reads CASSDRALSYEQYF. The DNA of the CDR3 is TGTGCCAGCAGCGACAGGGCGCTTTCCTACGAGCAGTACTTC.

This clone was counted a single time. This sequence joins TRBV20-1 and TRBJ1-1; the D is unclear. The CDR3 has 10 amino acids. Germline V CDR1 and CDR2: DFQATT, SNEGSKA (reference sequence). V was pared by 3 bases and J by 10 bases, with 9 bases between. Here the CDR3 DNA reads TGCAGTGCTAGGTTTGCGGGAGCTTTCTTT. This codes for CSARFAGAFF.

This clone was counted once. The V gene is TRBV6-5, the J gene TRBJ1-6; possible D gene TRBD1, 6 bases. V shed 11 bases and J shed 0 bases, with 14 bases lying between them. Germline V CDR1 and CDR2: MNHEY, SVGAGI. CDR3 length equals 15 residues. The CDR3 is CALQGPGSYNSPLHF. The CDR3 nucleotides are TGTGCCTTACAGGGTCCTGGCTCCTATAATTCACCCCTCCACTTT.

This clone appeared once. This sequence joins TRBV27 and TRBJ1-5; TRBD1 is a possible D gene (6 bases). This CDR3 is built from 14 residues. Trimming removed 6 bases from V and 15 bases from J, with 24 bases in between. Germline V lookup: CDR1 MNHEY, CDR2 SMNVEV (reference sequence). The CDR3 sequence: CASRTRQGPESVHF. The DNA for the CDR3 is TGTGCCAGCAGGACGAGGCAGGGGCCTGAAAGCGTGCATTTT.

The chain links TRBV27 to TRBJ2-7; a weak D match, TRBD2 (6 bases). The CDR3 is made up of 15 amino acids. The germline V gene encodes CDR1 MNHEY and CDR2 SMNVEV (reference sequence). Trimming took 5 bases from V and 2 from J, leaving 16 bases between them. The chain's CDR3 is CASSVLPGVTYEQYF. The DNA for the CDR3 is TGTGCCAGCAGTGTACTCCCGGGGGTCACCTACGAGCAGTACTTC.

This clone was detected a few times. CDR3 bases: TGTGCCAGCAGCCAAGATATGGGGACAGGGCTAAACGAGCAGTACTTC. It specifies CASSQDMGTGLNEQYF. The chain employs TRBV3-1 (or the pseudogene TRBV3-2) and TRBJ2-7; 9 nucleotides line up with TRBD1. This CDR3 comprises 16 residues. Trimming removed 0 bases from V and 5 bases from J; junction bases left unmatched: 8. Germline values: CDR1 LGHDT, CDR2 YNNKEL (reference sequence).

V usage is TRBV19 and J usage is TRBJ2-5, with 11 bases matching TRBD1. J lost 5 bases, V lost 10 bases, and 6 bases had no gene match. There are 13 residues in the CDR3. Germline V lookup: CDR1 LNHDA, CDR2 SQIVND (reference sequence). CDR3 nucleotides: TGTGCCACCGGACAGGGGGCAGGTGAGACCCAGTACTTC. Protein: CATGQGAGETQYF.

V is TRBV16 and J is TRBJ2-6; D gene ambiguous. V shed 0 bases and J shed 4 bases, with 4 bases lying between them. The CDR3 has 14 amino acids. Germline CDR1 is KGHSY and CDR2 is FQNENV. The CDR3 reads CASSQSPGANVLTF. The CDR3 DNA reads TGTGCCAGCAGCCAATCCCCAGGGGCCAACGTCCTGACTTTC.

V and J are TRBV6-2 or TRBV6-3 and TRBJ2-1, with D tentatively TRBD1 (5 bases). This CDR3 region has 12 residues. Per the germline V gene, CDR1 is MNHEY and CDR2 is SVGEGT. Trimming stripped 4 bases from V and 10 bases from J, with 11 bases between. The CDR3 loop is CASSFQGIEQFF. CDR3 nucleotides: TGTGCCAGCAGTTTTCAGGGAATCGAGCAGTTCTTC.

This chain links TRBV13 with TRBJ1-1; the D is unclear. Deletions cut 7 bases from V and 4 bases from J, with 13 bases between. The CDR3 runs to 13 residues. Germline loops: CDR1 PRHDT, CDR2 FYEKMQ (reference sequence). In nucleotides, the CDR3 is TGTGCCAGCAAGTCAGCGAGGAGCACTGAAGCTTTCTTT. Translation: CASKSARSTEAFF.

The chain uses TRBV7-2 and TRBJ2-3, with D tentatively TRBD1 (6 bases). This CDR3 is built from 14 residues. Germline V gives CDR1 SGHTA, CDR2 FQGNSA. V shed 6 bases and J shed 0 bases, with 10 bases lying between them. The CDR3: CASRDGTSTDTQYF. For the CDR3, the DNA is TGTGCCAGCAGAGACGGGACAAGCACAGATACGCAGTATTTT.

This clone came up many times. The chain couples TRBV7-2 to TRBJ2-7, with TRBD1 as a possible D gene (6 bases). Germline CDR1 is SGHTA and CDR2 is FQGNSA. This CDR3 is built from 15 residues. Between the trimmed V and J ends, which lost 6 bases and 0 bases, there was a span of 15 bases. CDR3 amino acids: CASRRGDRPSYEQYF. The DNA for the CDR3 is TGTGCCAGCAGACGGGGAGACAGGCCCTCCTACGAGCAGTACTTC.

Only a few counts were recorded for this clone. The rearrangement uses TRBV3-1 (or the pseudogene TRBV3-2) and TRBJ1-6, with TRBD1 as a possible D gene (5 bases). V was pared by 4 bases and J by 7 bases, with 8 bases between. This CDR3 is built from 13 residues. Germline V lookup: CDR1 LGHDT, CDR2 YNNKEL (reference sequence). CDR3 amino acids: CASSRRQNSPLHF. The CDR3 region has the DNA TGTGCCAGCAGCCGCCGACAGAATTCACCCCTCCACTTT.

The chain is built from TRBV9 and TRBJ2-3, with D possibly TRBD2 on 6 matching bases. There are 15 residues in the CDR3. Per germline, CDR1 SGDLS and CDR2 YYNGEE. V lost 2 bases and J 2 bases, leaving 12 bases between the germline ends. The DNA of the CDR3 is TGTGCCAGCAGCGTTAGCGGAGGTCTCACAGATACGCAGTATTTT. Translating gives CASSVSGGLTDTQYF.

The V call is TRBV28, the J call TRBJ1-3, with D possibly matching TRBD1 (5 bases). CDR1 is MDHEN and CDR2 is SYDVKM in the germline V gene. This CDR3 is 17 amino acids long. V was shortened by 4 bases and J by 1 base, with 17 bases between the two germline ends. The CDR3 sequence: CASSSTSRGRSGNTIYF. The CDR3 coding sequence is TGTGCCAGCAGTTCAACCAGCCGGGGGAGGTCTGGAAACACCATATATTTT.

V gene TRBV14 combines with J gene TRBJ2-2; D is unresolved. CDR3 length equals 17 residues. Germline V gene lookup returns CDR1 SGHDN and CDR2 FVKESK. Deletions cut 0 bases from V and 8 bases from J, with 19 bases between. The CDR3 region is CASSQEVPGWIWGELFF. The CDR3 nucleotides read TGTGCCAGCAGCCAAGAAGTTCCAGGATGGATATGGGGGGAGCTGTTTTTT.

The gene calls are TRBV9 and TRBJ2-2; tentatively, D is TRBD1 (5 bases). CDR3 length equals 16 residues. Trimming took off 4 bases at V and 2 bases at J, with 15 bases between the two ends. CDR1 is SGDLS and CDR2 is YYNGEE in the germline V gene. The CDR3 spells CASSPQVLLNTGELFF. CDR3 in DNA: TGTGCCAGCAGCCCACAGGTTTTACTAAACACCGGGGAGCTGTTTTTT.

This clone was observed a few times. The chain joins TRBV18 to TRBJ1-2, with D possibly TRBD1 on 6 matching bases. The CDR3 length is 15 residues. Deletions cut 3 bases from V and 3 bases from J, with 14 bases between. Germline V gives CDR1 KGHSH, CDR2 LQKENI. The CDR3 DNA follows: TGTGCCAGCTCACCGTCGGGGGCGGGGGACTATGGCTACACCTTC. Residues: CASSPSGAGDYGYTF.